The source of this T cell receptor (beta chain) is a study of graft-versus-host responses after intestinal transplantation. Study-wide results and caveats: Some GvH clones were seen earlier in gut or blood, suggesting intestinal origin.

A single count supports this clone. Antigen: not known. The repertoire was sequenced with immunoSEQ multiplex PCR; TCRdb's copy has only in-frame clones and lacks some. The data show about 110,000 clones, about 92% seen once. This CDR3 is 11 amino acids long. V was clipped by 5 bases and J by 9 bases, with 10 bases between them. Per germline, CDR1 LNHDA and CDR2 SQIVND (reference sequence). The sample here was unstimulated CD8+ T cells sorted from spleen or lymph node cells, taken before transplant. This clonotype originated in a human donor who was the organ donor for an intestinal transplant. The gene calls are TRBV19 and TRBJ1-1, with a tentative D call TRBD1 (5 bases). CDR3 sequence reads: CASSEGRKAFF. The CDR3 DNA reads as TGTGCCAGTAGTGAGGGACGGAAAGCTTTCTTT.